This T cell receptor (beta chain) came from a study of shared clonotypes between healthy human individuals. This CDR3 has 14 residues. CDR1 and CDR2 (germline): SGDLS, YYNGEE. Trimming took off 5 bases at V and 3 bases at J, with 15 bases between the two ends. The sample holds one count of this clone. CD45RO-negative CD8 cells positively selected for CCR7 made up the naive population, which excluded terminally differentiated effector memory CD45RA+ cells. Genomic DNA from each subset was divided evenly over several immunoSEQ plates. The repertoire was sequenced with immunoSEQ multiplex PCR; TCRdb's copy has only in-frame clones and lacks some. This table holds fewer than 1 million clones, 96% found once.

Sequenced sample: naive CD8+ T cells sorted from blood. This TCR was sampled from a man under 40 in good health. The chain employs TRBV9 and TRBJ2-7, with D possibly matching TRBD1 (5 bases). CDR3 DNA: TGTGCCAGCAGTCCATGGGGCAGTCTCTACGAGCAGTACTTC. Translated, it gives CASSPWGSLYEQYF.